Detailed here is one T cell receptor beta chain. The data originate from a study of blood T cells in healthy people across ages. The length of the CDR3 is 12 residues. Germline V gene lookup returns CDR1 SEHNR and CDR2 FQNEAQ (reference sequence). Trimming took 8 bases from V and 5 from J, leaving 10 bases between them. With a J-beta primer mix and a sample-barcoded 5' primer, a second PCR ran about 7 to 12 cycles. TCRdb ran MiXCR on the 5' RACE reads and lists one entry per CDR3 protein. The table records 600,000 or so distinct CDR3 sequences, about 45% of them present only once. This TCR was sampled from an older man in good health. The sample was blood. V gene TRBV7-9 combines with J gene TRBJ2-1; D call uncertain. This CDR3 reads CASPSVDNEQFF. CDR3 nucleotide sequence: TGTGCCAGCCCCTCGGTGGACAATGAGCAGTTCTTC.